One and the same sample provided the 9 T cell receptor beta chains below, sequenced in a study of blood T cell repertoires in COVID-19. Libraries were prepared by immunoSEQ multiplex PCR; TCRdb keeps only in-frame clonotypes and omits some of them. The sample has 250,000 or so clones; 75% to 90% are singletons. The sequenced sample was PBMCs or T cells enriched from blood (not recorded which). Receptors were obtained from a man between 40 and 49 years old who had recovered from COVID-19.

The chain carries TRBV7-2 and TRBJ1-6; D gene ambiguous. V was pared by 1 base and J by 7 bases, with 8 bases between. CDR3 length: 14 amino acids. Germline lookup yields CDR1 SGHTA and CDR2 FQGNSA. CDR3 region: CASSLDHANSPLHF. The DNA of the CDR3 is TGTGCCAGCAGCTTAGATCATGCGAATTCACCCCTCCACTTT.

J is TRBJ1-4 and V is TRBV5-4, with no clear D. Trimming took off 0 bases at V and 6 bases at J, with 18 bases between the two ends. The germline V gene has CDR1 SGHNT and CDR2 YYREEE (reference sequence). The CDR3 contains 17 residues. CDR3 sequence (DNA): TGTGCCAGCAGCTTGGCGATACGGGGTGGAGAAGATGAAAAACTGTTTTTT. Residues: CASSLAIRGGEDEKLFF.

V and J are TRBV7-9 and TRBJ2-2; 11 positions agree with TRBD1. This CDR3 is built from 16 residues. V shed 5 bases, J shed 4 bases, and the junction held 6 bases outside the gene matches. The germline V gene encodes CDR1 SEHNR and CDR2 FQNEAQ (reference sequence). The CDR3: CASSGTGTGGTGELFF. CDR3 coding DNA: TGTGCCAGCAGCGGTACCGGGACAGGGGGCACCGGGGAGCTGTTTTTT.

V is TRBV12-5 and J is TRBJ2-7, with a weak D call TRBD2 (5 bases). This CDR3 has 13 amino acids. Germline CDR1 and CDR2: LGHNT and FRNRAP. V was pared by 6 bases and J by 3 bases, with 12 bases between. The CDR3 nucleotides are TGTGCTAGTGGACCCCCACGGGGCTACGAGCAGTACTTC. This sequence encodes CASGPPRGYEQYF.

The chain combines TRBV9 with TRBJ1-2; 7 bases map to TRBD1. The junction had 9 bases not matched to a gene; V was cut back by 0 bases and J by 7 bases. The CDR3 sequence is 15 residues long. The V gene's germline CDR1 is SGDLS and CDR2 YYNGEE. CDR3 protein: CASSVEAGGSSGYTF. The CDR3 nucleotides read TGTGCCAGCAGCGTAGAGGCAGGGGGTTCGAGTGGCTACACCTTC.

The V gene is TRBV7-2, the J gene TRBJ2-3; 9 nucleotides agree with TRBD2. Germline lookup yields CDR1 SGHTA and CDR2 FQGNSA. Trimming cost V 5 bases and J 1 base; bases outside gene matches: 7. The CDR3 length is 16 residues. CDR3 bases: TGTGCCAGCAGCCAAGTAGCGGGAGTCGGCACAGATACGCAGTATTTT. This codes for CASSQVAGVGTDTQYF.

The chain carries TRBV2 and TRBJ2-1; 7 bases are shared with TRBD1. The CDR3 length is 14 residues. The V gene end was trimmed by 6 bases and the J gene end by 0 bases; junction bases not matched to a gene: 2. Germline V CDR1 and CDR2: SNHLY, FYNNEI. This CDR3 is CASRGQSSYNEQFF. The CDR3 nucleotides read TGTGCCAGCAGGGGACAGAGCTCCTACAATGAGCAGTTCTTC. Combining the CDR3 with reference TRBV2 and TRBJ2-1 gives the whole variable domain EPEVTQTPSHQVTQMGQEVILRCVPISNHLYFYWYRQILGQKVEFLVSFYNNEISEKSEIFDDQFSVERPDGSNFTLKIRSTKLEDSAMYFCASRGQSSYNEQFFGPGTRLTVL.

V is TRBV7-9 and J is TRBJ2-3; possible D gene TRBD1, 6 bases. CDR3 length: 16 residues. CDR1 and CDR2 from the germline V gene are SEHNR and FQNEAQ (reference sequence). Trimming left V 0 bases short and J 1 base short, with 11 bases between. In DNA form, the CDR3 reads TGTGCCAGCAGCTTAGCAAGGGGGATCGGCACAGATACGCAGTATTTT. Translated: CASSLARGIGTDTQYF.

The chain has TRBV12-3 or TRBV12-4 and TRBJ2-3; TRBD1 is a possible D gene (6 bases). Trimming shortened V by 4 bases and J by 4 bases, and 9 bases separated the two germline ends. This CDR3 region has 13 residues. The DNA of the CDR3 is TGTGCCAGCAGTTGGGGGCATCCAGATACGCAGTATTTT. Residues: CASSWGHPDTQYF.